This TCR beta chain was obtained from a study of CD8 T cells in Susac syndrome. Study-level background: Active disease was present in 5 or 6 of the sequenced Susac syndrome patients, and remission in eight. Findings of the study overall: The study acknowledged a relatively small number of individuals in its TCR sequencing and HLA analysis.

Reverse transcription of roughly 0.5 to 1 ug RNA was carried out with random hexamers. Multiplex PCR with immunoSEQ amplified the TCR beta CDR3 across 54 Vbeta and 13 Jbeta. TCRdb redid the calling of the immunoSEQ multiplex PCR reads with MiXCR, one entry per CDR3 protein. The sample includes some 250,000 distinct CDR3 sequences, around 96% seen only once; the top ten take about 0.094%. TCR beta sequencing covered blood CD8+ and CD4+ T cells. Germline CDR1 and CDR2: KGHSH and LQKENI. The CDR3 loop spans 11 amino acids. V was trimmed by 2 bases and J by 7 bases, leaving 5 bases between them. As concerns this clonotype: Antigen unknown.

The V and J genes are TRBV18 and TRBJ1-1, with no clear D. This receptor was obtained from a human donor with Susac syndrome. The source material was CD4+ T cells from PBMCs. The CDR3 DNA sequence: TGTGCCAGCTCACCAGGCGGTGAAGCTTTCTTT. Its protein product is CASSPGGEAFF.